The rows below give T cell receptor beta chains drawn from one sample of a study of shared clonotypes between healthy human individuals. Profiling relied on immunoSEQ multiplex PCR, and the TCRdb table lists in-frame clones only, not all of them. Of 550,000 to 800,000 clones in the sample, 90% were seen once. The source material was memory CD8+ T cells from PBMCs. All receptors derive from a man in his late teens or twenties in good health. Some clones in this sample may be carry-over from other donors' samples. Each CDR3 is given with its conserved first and last residue. D genes are given only for firm matches. Rows may omit the clone size; those that give it use once, few, many or a size class.

TGCGCCAGCAGCCTGCGGGAGAGCTACAATGAGCAGTTCTTC	CASSLRESYNEQFF	NA	TRBD2	TRBV4-1	14	TRBJ2-1
TGTGCCAGCGGACGGAGACAGGGCCCAGAGACCCAGTACTTC	CASGRRQGPETQYF	NA	TRBD1	TRBV7-9	14	TRBJ2-5
TGCGCCAGCAGCTTGTTGGGCCGACCCCAAGAGACCCAGTACTTC	CASSLLGRPQETQYF	NA	NA	TRBV5-1	15	TRBJ2-5
TGCGCCAGCAGAGAGGGGGTCTTTCCCCCGGGAAACACCATATATTTT	CASREGVFPPGNTIYF	NA	NA	TRBV5-1	16	TRBJ1-3
TGTGCCAGCAGTGCCGGACCCAATCCCTACGAGCAGTACTTC	CASSAGPNPYEQYF	NA	NA	TRBV6-1	14	TRBJ2-7
TGTGCCTGGAGTCTCGGACCGATGAGGGAGCCCCAGCATTTT	CAWSLGPMREPQHF	NA	NA	TRBV30	14	TRBJ1-5
TGTGCCAGCAGCCCGCTTGACAGGGTAAGGTACGAGCAGTACTTC	CASSPLDRVRYEQYF	NA	TRBD1	TRBV28	15	TRBJ2-7
TGTGCCAGTAGTATAAATTTCGGGCCGGACACTGAGGCTTTCTTT	CASSINFGPDTEAFF	once	NA	TRBV19	15	TRBJ1-1
TGTGCCAGCAGCTCGCCTACTAGCGGGAGGGCCCCAGAGACCCAGTACTTC	CASSSPTSGRAPETQYF	NA	TRBD2	TRBV5-4	17	TRBJ2-5
TGCGCCAGCAGCTTGGAGGCATCATCTAACTATGGCTACACCTTC	CASSLEASSNYGYTF	NA	NA	TRBV5-1	15	TRBJ1-2
TGTGCCAGCAGCCAACCTTCGGAGGGAGGTAGCGCGAACACCGGGGAGCTGTTTTTT	CASSQPSEGGSANTGELFF	NA	NA	TRBV7-8	19	TRBJ2-2
TGTGCCAGCAGCTTGTGGGACACCTTGGGCACTGAAGCTTTCTTT	CASSLWDTLGTEAFF	NA	NA	TRBV11-2	15	TRBJ1-1
TGTGCCAGCCGCGGACAGGGGAGCGAGCAGTACTTC	CASRGQGSEQYF	NA	TRBD1	TRBV7-9	12	TRBJ2-7
TGTGCCAGCAGCTTAGCGTCGGCAACAGCCTACGAGCAGTACTTC	CASSLASATAYEQYF	NA	NA	TRBV7-9	15	TRBJ2-7
TGTGCCATCACCCCGGGAAGGGGGAACACCGGGGAGCTGTTTTTT	CAITPGRGNTGELFF	NA	NA	TRBV10-3	15	TRBJ2-2
TGTGCCAGCGGGTTGTGGCGCTACGAGCAGTACTTC	CASGLWRYEQYF	NA	NA	TRBV27	12	TRBJ2-7
TGTGCCAGTAGTATTAGGACAGGGGGCCCGCACGAGCAGTACTTC	CASSIRTGGPHEQYF	NA	TRBD1	TRBV19	15	TRBJ2-7
TGCAGCGTGGTAACAGGGGGAGACTCCTACGAGCAGTACTTC	CSVVTGGDSYEQYF	NA	TRBD1	TRBV29-1	14	TRBJ2-7
TGTGCCAGCAGCTTTCCCCCGGGGGCCGACGAGCAGTACTTC	CASSFPPGADEQYF	NA	NA	TRBV7-9	14	TRBJ2-7
TGTGCCAGCAGACCGGGACAGGGGGTTTATGGTGAGCAGTTCTTC	CASRPGQGVYGEQFF	NA	TRBD1	TRBV9	15	TRBJ2-1
TGTGCCAGCAGCGTAAACGACAGGGGAAGTGAAAAACTGTTTTTT	CASSVNDRGSEKLFF	NA	TRBD1	TRBV9	15	TRBJ1-4
TGTGCCAGCAGTTCTCTGATCAATGAGCAGTTCTTC	CASSSLINEQFF	NA	NA	TRBV27	12	TRBJ2-1
TGTGCCAGCAGTTTTAACGGAAACACAGATACGCAGTATTTT	CASSFNGNTDTQYF	NA	NA	TRBV28	14	TRBJ2-3
TGTGCCAGCAGTCCGTCGACGTGGAGCAATCAGCCCCAGCATTTT	CASSPSTWSNQPQHF	NA	NA	TRBV27	15	TRBJ1-5
TGTGCCAGCAGCTTAAGTGGGAGGGCCGGTGGAGAGACCCAGTACTTC	CASSLSGRAGGETQYF	NA	TRBD2	TRBV7-9	16	TRBJ2-5